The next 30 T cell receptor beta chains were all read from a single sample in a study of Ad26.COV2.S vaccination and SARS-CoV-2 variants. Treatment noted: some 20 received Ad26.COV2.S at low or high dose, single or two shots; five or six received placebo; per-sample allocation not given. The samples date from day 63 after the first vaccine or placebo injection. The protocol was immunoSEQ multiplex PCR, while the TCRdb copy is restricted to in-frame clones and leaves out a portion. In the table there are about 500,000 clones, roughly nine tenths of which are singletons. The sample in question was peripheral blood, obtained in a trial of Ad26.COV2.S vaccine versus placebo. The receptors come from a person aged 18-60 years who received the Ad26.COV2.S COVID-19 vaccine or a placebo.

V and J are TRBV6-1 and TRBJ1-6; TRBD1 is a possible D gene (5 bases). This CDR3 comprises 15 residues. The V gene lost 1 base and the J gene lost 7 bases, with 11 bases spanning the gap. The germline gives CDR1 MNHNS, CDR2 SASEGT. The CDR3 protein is CASSEVSGNNSPLHF. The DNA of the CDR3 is TGTGCCAGCAGTGAAGTGTCAGGGAACAATTCACCCCTCCACTTT.

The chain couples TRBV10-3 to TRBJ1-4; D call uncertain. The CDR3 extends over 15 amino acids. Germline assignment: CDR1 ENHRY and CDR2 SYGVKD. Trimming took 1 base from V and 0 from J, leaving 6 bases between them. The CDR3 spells CAISEYGATNEKLFF. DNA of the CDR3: TGTGCCATCAGTGAGTACGGAGCAACTAATGAAAAACTGTTTTTT.

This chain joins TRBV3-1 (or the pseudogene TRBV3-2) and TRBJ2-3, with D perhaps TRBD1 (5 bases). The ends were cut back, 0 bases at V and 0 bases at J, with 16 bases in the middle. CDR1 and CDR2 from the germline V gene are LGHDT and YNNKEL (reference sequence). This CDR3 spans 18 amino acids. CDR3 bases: TGTGCCAGCAGCCAAGAGTCCCTTGCAGGGCGTAGCACAGATACGCAGTATTTT. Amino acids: CASSQESLAGRSTDTQYF.

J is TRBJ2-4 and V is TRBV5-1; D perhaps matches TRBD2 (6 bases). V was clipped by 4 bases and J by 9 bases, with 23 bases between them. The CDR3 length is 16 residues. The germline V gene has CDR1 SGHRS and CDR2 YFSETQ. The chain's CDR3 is CASSQHPAVGGTIQYF. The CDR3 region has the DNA TGCGCCAGCAGCCAACACCCGGCGGTGGGGGGTACCATTCAGTACTTC.

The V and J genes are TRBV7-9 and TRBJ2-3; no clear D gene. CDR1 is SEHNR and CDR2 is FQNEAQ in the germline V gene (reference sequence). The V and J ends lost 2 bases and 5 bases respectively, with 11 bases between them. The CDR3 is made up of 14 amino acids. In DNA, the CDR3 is TGTGCCAGCAGCTTACTCCAGGAAGGAGATACGCAGTATTTT. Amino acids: CASSLLQEGDTQYF.

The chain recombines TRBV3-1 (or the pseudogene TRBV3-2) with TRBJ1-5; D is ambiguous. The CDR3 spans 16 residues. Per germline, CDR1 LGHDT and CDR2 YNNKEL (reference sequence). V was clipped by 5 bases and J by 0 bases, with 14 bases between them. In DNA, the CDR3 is TGTGCCAGCAGCAAGGGAGTCCAGTATAGCAATCAGCCCCAGCATTTT. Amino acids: CASSKGVQYSNQPQHF.

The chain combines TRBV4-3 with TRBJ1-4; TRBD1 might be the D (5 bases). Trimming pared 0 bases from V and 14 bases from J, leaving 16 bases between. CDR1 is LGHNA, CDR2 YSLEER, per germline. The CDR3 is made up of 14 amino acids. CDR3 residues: CASSQDPTALTLFF. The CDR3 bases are TGCGCCAGCAGCCAAGATCCGACAGCTCTAACGCTGTTTTTT.

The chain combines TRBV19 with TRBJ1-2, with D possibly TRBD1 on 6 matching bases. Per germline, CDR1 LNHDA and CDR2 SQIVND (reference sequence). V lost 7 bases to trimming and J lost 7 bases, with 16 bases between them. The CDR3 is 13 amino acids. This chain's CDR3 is CASNPGEAVGYTF. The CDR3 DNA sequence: TGTGCCAGTAACCCAGGGGAGGCCGTTGGCTACACCTTC.

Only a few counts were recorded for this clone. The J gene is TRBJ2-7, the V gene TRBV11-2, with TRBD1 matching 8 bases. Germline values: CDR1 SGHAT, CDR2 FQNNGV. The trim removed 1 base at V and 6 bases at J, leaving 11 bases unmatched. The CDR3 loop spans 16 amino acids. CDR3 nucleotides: TGTGCCAGCAGCTTAGGTGACAGGGGCCTATACGGCGAGCAGTACTTC. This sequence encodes CASSLGDRGLYGEQYF. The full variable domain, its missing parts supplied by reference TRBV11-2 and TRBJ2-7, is EAGVAQSPRYKIIEKRQSVAFWCNPISGHATLYWYQQILGQGPKLLIQFQNNGVVDDSQLPKDRFSAERLKGVDSTLKIQPAKLEDSAVYLCASSLGDRGLYGEQYFGPGTRLTVT.

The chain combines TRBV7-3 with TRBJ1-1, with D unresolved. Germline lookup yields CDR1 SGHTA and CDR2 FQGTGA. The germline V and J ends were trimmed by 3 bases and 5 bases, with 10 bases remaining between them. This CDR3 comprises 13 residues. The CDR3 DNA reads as TGTGCCAGCAGCTTTAGGGAAGGGACTGAAGCTTTCTTT. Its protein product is CASSFREGTEAFF.

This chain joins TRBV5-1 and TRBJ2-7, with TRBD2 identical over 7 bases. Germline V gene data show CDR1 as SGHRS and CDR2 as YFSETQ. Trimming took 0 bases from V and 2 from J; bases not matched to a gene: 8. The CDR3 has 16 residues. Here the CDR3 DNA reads TGCGCCAGCAGCTTGGCCGGTGCGGGGGTGACCTACGAGCAGTACTTC. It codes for CASSLAGAGVTYEQYF.

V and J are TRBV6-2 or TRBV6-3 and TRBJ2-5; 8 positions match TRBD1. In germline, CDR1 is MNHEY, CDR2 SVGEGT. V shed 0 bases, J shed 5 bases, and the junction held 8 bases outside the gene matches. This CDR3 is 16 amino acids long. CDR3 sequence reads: CASSYSPRGRWETQYF. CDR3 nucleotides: TGTGCCAGCAGTTACTCACCCAGGGGGCGGTGGGAGACCCAGTACTTC.

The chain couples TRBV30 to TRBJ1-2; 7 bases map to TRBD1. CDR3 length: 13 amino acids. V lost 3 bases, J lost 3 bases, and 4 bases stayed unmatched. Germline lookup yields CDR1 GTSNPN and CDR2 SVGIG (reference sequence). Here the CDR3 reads CAWRDDRDYGYTF. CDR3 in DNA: TGTGCCTGGAGAGACGACAGGGACTATGGCTACACCTTC. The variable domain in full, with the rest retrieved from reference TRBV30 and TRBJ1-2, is SQTIHQWPATLVQPVGSPLSLECTVEGTSNPNLYWYRQAAGRGLQLLFYSVGIGQISSEVPQNLSASRPQDRQFILSSKKLLLSDSGFYLCAWRDDRDYGYTFGSGTRLTVV.

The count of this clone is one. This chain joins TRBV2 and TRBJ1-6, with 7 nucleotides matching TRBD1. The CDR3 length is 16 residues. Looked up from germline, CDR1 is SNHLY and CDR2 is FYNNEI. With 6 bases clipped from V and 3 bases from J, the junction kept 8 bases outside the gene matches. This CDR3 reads CASRITGVSYNSPLHF. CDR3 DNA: TGTGCCAGCAGAATCACAGGGGTCAGCTATAATTCACCCCTCCACTTT.

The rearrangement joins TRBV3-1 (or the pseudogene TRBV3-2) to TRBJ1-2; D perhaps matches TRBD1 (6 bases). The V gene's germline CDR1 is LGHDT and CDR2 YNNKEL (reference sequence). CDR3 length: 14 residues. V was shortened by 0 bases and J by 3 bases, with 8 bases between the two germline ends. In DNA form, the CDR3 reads TGTGCCAGCAGCCAAGATAGGGGGTACTATGGCTACACCTTC. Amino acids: CASSQDRGYYGYTF.

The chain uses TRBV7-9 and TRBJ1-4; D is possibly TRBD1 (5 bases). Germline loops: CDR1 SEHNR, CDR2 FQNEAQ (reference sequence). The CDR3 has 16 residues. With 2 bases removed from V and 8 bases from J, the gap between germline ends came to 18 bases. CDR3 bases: TGTGCCAGCAGCTTATTCTTGGCGGGGGACGAGGAAAAACTGTTTTTT. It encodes CASSLFLAGDEEKLFF.

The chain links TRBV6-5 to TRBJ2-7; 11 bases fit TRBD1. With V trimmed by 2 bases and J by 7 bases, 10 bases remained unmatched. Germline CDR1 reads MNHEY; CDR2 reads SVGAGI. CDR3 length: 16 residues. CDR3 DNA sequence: TGTGCCAGCAGTTACCGGGACAGGGGGTCGACGAGTGAGCAGTACTTC. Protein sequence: CASSYRDRGSTSEQYF.

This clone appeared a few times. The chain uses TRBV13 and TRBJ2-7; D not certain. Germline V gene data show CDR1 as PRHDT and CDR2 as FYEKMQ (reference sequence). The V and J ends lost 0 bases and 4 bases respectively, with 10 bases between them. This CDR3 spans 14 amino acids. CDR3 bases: TGTGCCAGCAGCTTAGGCCTAGGGCGTTACGAGCAGTACTTC. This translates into CASSLGLGRYEQYF.

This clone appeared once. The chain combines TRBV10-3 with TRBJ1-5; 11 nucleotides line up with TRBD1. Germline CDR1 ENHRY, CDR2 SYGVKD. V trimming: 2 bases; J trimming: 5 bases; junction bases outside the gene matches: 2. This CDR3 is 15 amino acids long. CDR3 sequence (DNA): TGTGCCATCAGTGAGGGGACAGGGGGTTATCAGCCCCAGCATTTT. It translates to CAISEGTGGYQPQHF.

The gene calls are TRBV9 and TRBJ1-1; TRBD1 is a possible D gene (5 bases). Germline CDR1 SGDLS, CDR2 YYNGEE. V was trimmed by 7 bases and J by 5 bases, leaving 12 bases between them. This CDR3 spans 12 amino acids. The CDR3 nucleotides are TGTGCCAGCTCAGGGACTGGGACTGAAGCTTTCTTT. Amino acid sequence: CASSGTGTEAFF.

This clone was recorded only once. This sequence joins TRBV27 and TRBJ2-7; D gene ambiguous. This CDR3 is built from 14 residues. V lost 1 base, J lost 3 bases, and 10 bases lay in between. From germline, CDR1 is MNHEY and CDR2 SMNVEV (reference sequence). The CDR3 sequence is CASSLWFGFYEQYF. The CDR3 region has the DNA TGTGCCAGCAGTTTATGGTTCGGGTTCTACGAGCAGTACTTC.

CDR3 loop: CASSLVEAVYTF. The CDR3 DNA reads TGTGCCAGCAGTTTAGTAGAGGCGGTCTACACCTTC. The rearrangement joins TRBV12-3 or TRBV12-4 to TRBJ1-2; no firm D call. Trimming took off 1 base at V and 10 bases at J, with 10 bases between the two ends. The CDR3 sequence is 12 residues long.

Here the CDR3 DNA reads TGTGCCAGCTCACCACCGCCCGGTGGGAACTATGGCTACACCTTC. It translates to CASSPPPGGNYGYTF. The V and J genes are TRBV18 and TRBJ1-2; D is undetermined. The germline CDR1 and CDR2 sequences are KGHSH and LQKENI. The CDR3 extends over 15 amino acids. V lost 0 bases to trimming and J lost 2 bases, with 10 bases between them.

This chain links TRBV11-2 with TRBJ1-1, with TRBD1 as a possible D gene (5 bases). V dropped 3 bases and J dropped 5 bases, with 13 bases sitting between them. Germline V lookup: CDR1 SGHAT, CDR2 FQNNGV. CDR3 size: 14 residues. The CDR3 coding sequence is TGTGCCAGCAGCTTCACAGGAGGTGGAACTGAAGCTTTCTTT. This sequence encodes CASSFTGGGTEAFF.

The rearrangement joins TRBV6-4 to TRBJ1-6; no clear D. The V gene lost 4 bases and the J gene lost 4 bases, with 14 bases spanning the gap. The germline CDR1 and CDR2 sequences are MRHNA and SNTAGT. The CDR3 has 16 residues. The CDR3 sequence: CASSAFQMGYNSPLHF. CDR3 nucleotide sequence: TGTGCCAGCAGTGCGTTCCAAATGGGGTATAATTCACCCCTCCACTTT.

The CDR3 DNA reads TGTGCCAGCAGGGCGAGTCAAGAGACCCAGTACTTC. This encodes CASRASQETQYF. V is TRBV28 and J is TRBJ2-5; the D is unclear. This CDR3 spans 12 amino acids. CDR1 and CDR2 (germline): MDHEN, SYDVKM. Trimming left V 6 bases short and J 2 bases short, with 7 bases between.

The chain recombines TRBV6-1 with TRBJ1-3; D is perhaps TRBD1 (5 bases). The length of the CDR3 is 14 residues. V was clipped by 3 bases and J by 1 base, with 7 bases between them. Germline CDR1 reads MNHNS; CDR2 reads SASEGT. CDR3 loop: CASSDWGSGNTIYF. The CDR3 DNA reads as TGTGCCAGCAGTGATTGGGGGTCTGGAAACACCATATATTTT.

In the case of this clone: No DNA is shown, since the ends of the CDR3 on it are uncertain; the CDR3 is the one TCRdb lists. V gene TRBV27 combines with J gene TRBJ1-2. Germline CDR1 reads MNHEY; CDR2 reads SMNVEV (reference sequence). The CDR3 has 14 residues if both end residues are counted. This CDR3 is CASSSSGGKDGYTF.

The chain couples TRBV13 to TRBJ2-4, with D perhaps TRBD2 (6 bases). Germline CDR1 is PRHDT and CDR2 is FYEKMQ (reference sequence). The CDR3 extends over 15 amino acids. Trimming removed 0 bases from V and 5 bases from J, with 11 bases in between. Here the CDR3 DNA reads TGTGCCAGCAGCTTAGGCCTGGGGAGGCAAAACATTCAGTACTTC. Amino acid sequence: CASSLGLGRQNIQYF.

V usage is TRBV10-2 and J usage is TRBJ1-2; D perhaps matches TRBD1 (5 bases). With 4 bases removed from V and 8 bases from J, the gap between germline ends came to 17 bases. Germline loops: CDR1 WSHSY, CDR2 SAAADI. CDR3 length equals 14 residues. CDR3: CASSGGAGREGYTF. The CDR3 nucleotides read TGCGCCAGCAGTGGTGGAGCAGGGCGAGAAGGCTACACCTTC.